The 13 T cell receptor beta chains presented below share a single source sample, sequenced in a study of blood T cell repertoires in COVID-19. TCRdb's table, derived via immunoSEQ multiplex PCR, lists solely in-frame clones and lacks some. The repertoire holds about 97,000 clones, with around 87% as singletons. The sequencing sample was made of peripheral blood. The receptors originated from a human donor in a cohort sampled during active COVID-19.

The J gene is TRBJ1-3, the V gene TRBV6-5; TRBD1 aligns across 9 bases. CDR1 and CDR2 from the germline V gene are MNHEY and SVGAGI. The junction had 7 bases not matched to a gene; V was cut back by 6 bases and J by 7 bases. The CDR3 loop spans 14 amino acids. The CDR3 nucleotides read TGTGCCAGCAGGGGGACAGGGAGTTTCAACACCATATATTTT. As protein: CASRGTGSFNTIYF.

The chain combines TRBV6-4 with TRBJ2-2, with TRBD1 matching over 7 bases. The V gene end was trimmed by 3 bases and the J gene end by 2 bases; junction bases not matched to a gene: 6. The CDR3 runs 16 residues. Germline lookup yields CDR1 MRHNA and CDR2 SNTAGT. CDR3: CASSEVGQLNTGELFF. DNA for the CDR3: TGTGCCAGCAGTGAGGTGGGACAGCTAAACACCGGGGAGCTGTTTTTT.

V and J are TRBV28 and TRBJ2-7; maybe TRBD2 (6 bases). The CDR3 totals 13 residues. Germline CDR1 is MDHEN and CDR2 is SYDVKM. The V gene lost 6 bases and the J gene lost 0 bases, with 9 bases spanning the gap. CDR3 sequence (DNA): TGTGCCAGCAGCGGGAGTATCTCCTACGAGCAGTACTTC. It is translated as CASSGSISYEQYF.

The chain recombines TRBV2 with TRBJ2-2, with D maybe TRBD1 (6 bases). V lost 2 bases and J 1 base, leaving 14 bases between the germline ends. The CDR3 runs to 17 residues. The germline V gene has CDR1 SNHLY and CDR2 FYNNEI. The CDR3 bases are TGTGCCAGCAGTGAATATCCGGGACAAGGGAACACCGGGGAGCTGTTTTTT. It codes for CASSEYPGQGNTGELFF.

This clone occurred a few times. V usage is TRBV9 and J usage is TRBJ1-1; D not certain. CDR3 length equals 13 residues. V was cut by 4 bases and J by 7 bases, with 14 bases left in between. From germline, CDR1 is SGDLS and CDR2 YYNGEE. CDR3 DNA sequence: TGTGCCAGCAGCCCCGTAGCCTCCCATGAAGCTTTCTTT. Translation: CASSPVASHEAFF.

This clone was counted a single time. The chain couples TRBV5-5 to TRBJ1-1; D ambiguous. The CDR3 has 13 amino acids. V lost 2 bases and J lost 1, with 6 bases in between. Germline V gene lookup returns CDR1 SGHKS and CDR2 YYEKEE (reference sequence). The CDR3 loop is CASSFTENTEAFF. The CDR3 bases are TGTGCCAGCAGCTTTACAGAGAACACTGAAGCTTTCTTT. Variable domain in full (rest from reference TRBV5-5 and TRBJ1-1): DAGVTQSPTHLIKTRGQQVTLRCSPISGHKSVSWYQQVLGQGPQFIFQYYEKEERGRGNFPDRFSARQFPNYSSELNVNALLLGDSALYLCASSFTENTEAFFGQGTRLTVV.

This clone has a single count. J is TRBJ1-4 and V is TRBV19; 8 bases line up with TRBD1. CDR1 LNHDA and CDR2 SQIVND come from the germline V gene (reference sequence). There are 14 residues in the CDR3. Trimming removed 7 bases from V and 7 bases from J; junction bases left unmatched: 8. In DNA form, the CDR3 reads TGTGCCAGTACCATTACAGGGGGGATTGAAAAACTGTTTTTT. Its protein product is CASTITGGIEKLFF.

The chain recombines TRBV6-4 with TRBJ1-1; TRBD1 aligns across 8 bases. The trim removed 8 bases at V and 4 bases at J, leaving 9 bases unmatched. This CDR3 is built from 14 residues. Germline CDR1 is MRHNA and CDR2 is SNTAGT. The CDR3 region is CASGVRGRITEAFF. The DNA for the CDR3 is TGTGCCAGCGGGGTCAGGGGGCGGATCACTGAAGCTTTCTTT.

The chain joins TRBV11-3 to TRBJ2-7; TRBD2 agrees at 16 bases. The ends lost 5 bases at V and 5 bases at J; junction bases unmatched: 9. Germline V CDR1 and CDR2: SGHNT, YENEEA. This CDR3 has 17 amino acids. CDR3 DNA sequence: TGTGCCAGCAGCCCGGGACTAGCGGGAGGGCCCTGGGACGAGCAGTACTTC. Amino acid sequence: CASSPGLAGGPWDEQYF.

CDR3 nucleotides: TGTGCCAGCAGTGAACCAGCACCACTAGCGGGAACCACCCAAGAGACCCAGTACTTC. It translates to CASSEPAPLAGTTQETQYF. The genes are TRBV28 and TRBJ2-5; 10 bases are shared with TRBD2. With 5 bases clipped from V and 1 base from J, the junction kept 16 bases outside the gene matches. Per germline, CDR1 MDHEN and CDR2 SYDVKM. CDR3 length equals 19 residues. Combining the CDR3 with reference TRBV28 and TRBJ2-5 gives the whole variable domain DVKVTQSSRYLVKRTGEKVFLECVQDMDHENMFWYRQDPGLGLRLIYFSYDVKMKEKGDIPEGYSVSREKKERFSLILESASTNQTSMYLCASSEPAPLAGTTQETQYFGPGTRLLVL.

This chain uses TRBV3-1 (or the pseudogene TRBV3-2) with TRBJ2-7; D possibly corresponds to TRBD1 (6 bases). CDR3 length equals 14 residues. Germline assignment: CDR1 LGHDT and CDR2 YNNKEL (reference sequence). V lost 4 bases and J lost 3, with 13 bases in between. CDR3 DNA sequence: TGTGCCAGCAGCCGCCTCGGGACATACTACGAGCAGTACTTC. Amino acid sequence: CASSRLGTYYEQYF.

About this clone: Distinct nucleotide sequences in the sample also encode this CDR3. This sequence joins TRBV3-1 (or the pseudogene TRBV3-2) and TRBJ1-2, with a weak D call TRBD1 (5 bases). Per the germline V gene, CDR1 is LGHDT and CDR2 is YNNKEL (reference sequence). This CDR3 contains 13 residues. V lost 1 base and J lost 8, with 11 bases in between. As DNA, the CDR3 is TGTGCCAGCAGCCAAGGGGGACGGGGGGGCTACACCTTC. Protein product: CASSQGGRGGYTF.

V and J are TRBV18 and TRBJ1-5, with a possible D match to TRBD1 (6 bases). Germline V gene sequence: CDR1 KGHSH, CDR2 LQKENI. The V gene lost 2 bases and the J gene lost 5 bases, with 10 bases spanning the gap. The CDR3 consists of 14 residues. The CDR3 sequence: CASSPNRDDQPQHF. CDR3 DNA: TGTGCCAGCTCACCAAACAGGGATGATCAGCCCCAGCATTTT.